The next 22 T cell receptor beta chains were all read from a single sample in a study of shared clonotypes between healthy human individuals. The assay was immunoSEQ multiplex PCR, and TCRdb's table has in-frame clones only and misses some. This table holds around 500,000 clones, 81% found once. Material: PBMCs. These TCRs come from a woman between 35 and 50 years old in good health. Some clones in this sample may be carry-over from other donors' samples.

This sequence joins TRBV11-2 and TRBJ2-2; weak D call: TRBD2 (6 bases). V lost 5 bases and J 4 bases, leaving 11 bases between the germline ends. Germline V gives CDR1 SGHAT, CDR2 FQNNGV. This CDR3 is built from 14 residues. Here the CDR3 DNA reads TGTGCCAGCAGCCCCCGGGGGAGCACCGGGGAGCTGTTTTTT. Protein sequence: CASSPRGSTGELFF.

V and J are TRBV29-1 and TRBJ2-7; D might be TRBD1 (5 bases). The germline CDR1 and CDR2 sequences are SQVTM and ANQGSEA. V lost 4 bases and J 2 bases, leaving 9 bases between the germline ends. This CDR3 is 12 amino acids long. The CDR3: CSVVAGTYEQYF. CDR3 bases: TGCAGCGTTGTTGCAGGGACCTACGAGCAGTACTTC.

Comments on this clone: A much bigger clone sits one base away, suggesting this may be a read error. Because it lacks the conserved phenylalanine or tryptophan at the end, this CDR3 is likely a read error. The V call is TRBV27, the J call TRBJ2-3; TRBD2 matches at 10 bases. CDR1 is MNHEY and CDR2 is SMNVEV in the germline V gene (reference sequence). V shed 2 bases and J 6 bases; nucleotides not matched to a gene: 8. The length of the CDR3 is 16 residues. DNA of the CDR3: TGTGCCAGCAGTTTAAGAGCGGGAGGGCCATGGGATACGCAGTATTAT. Its protein product is CASSLRAGGPWDTQYY.

This clone occurred once. It differs at one base from a far larger clone, so likely a read error. This sample includes further DNA sequences coding for the same CDR3. The chain uses TRBV10-3 and TRBJ1-1; D is unclear. Germline CDR1 and CDR2: ENHRY and SYGVKD. CDR3 size: 13 residues. Trimming pared 6 bases from V and 1 base from J, leaving 9 bases between. CDR3 protein: CAIRLYANTEAFF. The CDR3 nucleotides are TGTGCCATCAGACTATACGCGAACACTGAAGCTTTCTTT.

This chain links TRBV9 with TRBJ2-1, with 9 nucleotides matching TRBD2. V shed 0 bases, J shed 2 bases, and the junction held 6 bases outside the gene matches. Germline lookup yields CDR1 SGDLS and CDR2 YYNGEE. The CDR3 contains 17 residues. The CDR3 region is CASSVASSGIAYNEQFF. The CDR3 DNA is TGTGCCAGCAGCGTAGCTTCTAGCGGGATTGCCTACAATGAGCAGTTCTTC.

The CDR3 here is CASSVQGAGDTEAFF. CDR3 coding DNA: TGCGCCAGCAGCGTACAGGGGGCGGGGGACACTGAAGCTTTCTTT. The V call is TRBV5-1, the J call TRBJ1-1, with 9 nucleotides matching TRBD1. Per germline, CDR1 SGHRS and CDR2 YFSETQ. This CDR3 contains 15 residues. After removal of 4 bases from V and 3 bases from J, the junction contained 7 bases not matched to a gene.

The rearrangement uses TRBV5-1 and TRBJ2-1; D unresolved. The germline CDR1 and CDR2 sequences are SGHRS and YFSETQ. This CDR3 region has 13 residues. V was pared by 5 bases and J by 2 bases, with 8 bases between. The CDR3 nucleotides read TGCGCCAGCAGTACCTCCGCCTACAATGAGCAGTTCTTC. This encodes CASSTSAYNEQFF.

With regard to this clone: This is likely an artifact of a read error, given a far larger clone one base away. The V gene is TRBV25-1, the J gene TRBJ1-1, with TRBD1 as a possible D gene (6 bases). The V end lost 4 bases, the J end lost 4 bases, and 13 bases lay between the germline ends. The CDR3 covers 14 residues. Germline lookup yields CDR1 MGHDK and CDR2 SYGVNS. CDR3 residues: CASSGRGWGTEAFF. In DNA, the CDR3 is TGTGCCAGCAGTGGAAGGGGGTGGGGCACTGAAGCTTTCTTT.

The chain joins TRBV10-3 to TRBJ2-7, with 8 bases matching TRBD2. Germline V CDR1 and CDR2: ENHRY, SYGVKD. V lost 4 bases, J lost 4 bases, and 3 bases stayed unmatched. The CDR3 runs to 13 residues. CDR3 coding DNA: TGTGCCATCAGTGCGGGGGGGGTTTACGAGCAGTACTTC. It specifies CAISAGGVYEQYF.

This chain joins TRBV19 and TRBJ2-2; 12 positions agree with TRBD1. With V trimmed by 3 bases and J by 4 bases, 6 bases remained unmatched. Germline assignment: CDR1 LNHDA and CDR2 SQIVND (reference sequence). The CDR3 covers 17 residues. The CDR3 loop reads CASSILPGQGATGELFF. CDR3 coding DNA: TGTGCCAGTAGTATCCTTCCGGGACAGGGGGCCACCGGGGAGCTGTTTTTT. The full variable domain, with the rest looked up from reference TRBV19 and TRBJ2-2, is DGGITQSPKYLFRKEGQNVTLSCEQNLNHDAMYWYRQDPGQGLRLIYYSQIVNDFQKGDIAEGYSVSREKKESFPLTVTSAQKNPTAFYLCASSILPGQGATGELFFGEGSRLTVL.

The rearrangement links TRBV7-9 to TRBJ1-2; D unclear. Trimming left V 2 bases short and J 3 bases short, with 4 bases between. This CDR3 has 12 residues. CDR1 and CDR2 (germline): SEHNR, FQNEAQ (reference sequence). CDR3: CASSLPDYGYTF. The CDR3 bases are TGTGCCAGCAGCTTACCGGACTATGGCTACACCTTC.

The chain is built from TRBV11-2 and TRBJ2-7; TRBD2 matches 8 bases. The V gene end was trimmed by 1 base and the J gene end by 7 bases; junction bases not matched to a gene: 12. The CDR3 contains 16 residues. Looked up from germline, CDR1 is SGHAT and CDR2 is FQNNGV. CDR3 protein: CASSLVLSGRLGEQYF. The CDR3 DNA reads as TGTGCCAGCAGCTTAGTGTTAAGCGGGAGACTGGGTGAGCAGTACTTC.

The V gene is TRBV30, the J gene TRBJ1-5; TRBD1 matches 10 bases. Trimming took 7 bases from V and 3 from J; bases not matched to a gene: 6. The CDR3 totals 14 residues. Germline V gives CDR1 GTSNPN, CDR2 SVGIG (reference sequence). This CDR3 reads CALTGGSDNQPQHF. CDR3 DNA sequence: TGTGCCTTGACAGGGGGCTCTGACAATCAGCCCCAGCATTTT. The variable domain in full, completed from reference TRBV30 and TRBJ1-5, reads SQTIHQWPATLVQPVGSPLSLECTVEGTSNPNLYWYRQAAGRGLQLLFYSVGIGQISSEVPQNLSASRPQDRQFILSSKKLLLSDSGFYLCALTGGSDNQPQHFGDGTRLSIL.

This chain joins TRBV7-2 and TRBJ2-5; 7 bases fit TRBD2. The CDR3 spans 15 residues. V lost 1 base and J lost 0; bases outside the gene matches: 2. CDR1 is SGHTA and CDR2 is FQGNSA in the germline V gene. The CDR3 protein is CASSLVGRYQETQYF. Here the CDR3 DNA reads TGTGCCAGCAGCTTAGTCGGGAGGTACCAAGAGACCCAGTACTTC.

The chain employs TRBV2 and TRBJ1-4, with D unclear. From germline, CDR1 is SNHLY and CDR2 FYNNEI. This CDR3 has 12 amino acids. V was clipped by 10 bases and J by 6 bases, with 12 bases between them. Here the CDR3 DNA reads TGTGCCACCACCTCCAGCGATGAAAAACTGTTTTTT. This encodes CATTSSDEKLFF.

Turning to this clone: This probably arose from a read error, given a far larger clone one base away. Other DNA sequences in this sample translate to the same CDR3. The V call is TRBV27, the J call TRBJ2-7; possible D gene TRBD1, 5 bases. CDR1 and CDR2 (germline): MNHEY, SMNVEV (reference sequence). Between the trimmed V and J ends, which lost 6 bases and 2 bases, there was a span of 8 bases. The CDR3 sequence is 12 residues long. CDR3 nucleotides: TGTGCCAGCAGAGGGGCTACCTACGAGCAGTACTTC. Translated: CASRGATYEQYF.

A remark on this clone: An end of the junction does not agree with germline; a read error may underlie this. The chain couples TRBV6-5 to TRBJ2-5; TRBD2 matches 8 bases. The DNA end favors TRBJ2-7, so the J call may be wrong. The CDR3 spans 14 residues. Germline CDR1 MNHEY, CDR2 SVGAGI. CDR3 loop: CASSLAGSSYEQYF. Here the CDR3 DNA reads TGTGCTAGCAGCTTAGCGGGAAGCTCCTACGAGCAGTACTTC.

This clone was observed a handful of times. The chain links TRBV7-2 to TRBJ1-1, with unresolved D. This CDR3 contains 12 residues. Trimming stripped 4 bases from V and 2 bases from J, with 5 bases between. Germline CDR1 reads SGHTA; CDR2 reads FQGNSA. CDR3 amino acids: CASSSYNTEAFF. For the CDR3, the DNA is TGTGCCAGCAGCTCCTATAACACTGAAGCTTTCTTT.

The rearrangement links TRBV28 to TRBJ1-4; TRBD1 matches 7 bases. Germline CDR1 MDHEN, CDR2 SYDVKM. This CDR3 comprises 15 residues. Losses at the gene ends were 8 bases for V and 2 bases for J; bases not matched to a gene: 8. CDR3 amino acids: CASESVGQTNEKLFF. CDR3 bases: TGTGCCAGCGAGAGCGTGGGACAGACTAATGAAAAACTGTTTTTT.

This chain links TRBV7-6 with TRBJ2-1; TRBD2 matches 7 bases. V shed 3 bases, J shed 2 bases, and the junction held 4 bases outside the gene matches. The CDR3 contains 15 residues. From germline, CDR1 is SGHVS and CDR2 FNYEAQ. CDR3: CASSFERGPYNEQFF. CDR3 DNA: TGTGCCAGCAGCTTCGAGCGGGGCCCCTACAATGAGCAGTTCTTC.

This clone occurred once. V usage is TRBV10-3 and J usage is TRBJ1-3; the D is unclear. The V and J ends lost 3 bases and 0 bases respectively, with 12 bases between them. The CDR3 consists of 16 residues. Per the germline V gene, CDR1 is ENHRY and CDR2 is SYGVKD. CDR3 coding DNA: TGTGCCATCAGTGAACGTCCTACCAACTCTGGAAACACCATATATTTT. This translates into CAISERPTNSGNTIYF.

CDR3 protein: CASSQRSLGTGELFF. The CDR3 nucleotides read TGCGCCAGCAGCCAACGCTCGTTAGGCACCGGGGAGCTGTTTTTT. V usage is TRBV4-1 and J usage is TRBJ2-2, with D unclear. There are 15 residues in the CDR3. With 2 bases removed from V and 4 bases from J, the gap between germline ends came to 11 bases. Germline loops: CDR1 MGHRA, CDR2 YSYEKL.